This T cell receptor beta chain was retrieved from a study of Graves' ophthalmopathy and Graves' hyperthyroidism. Amplification of the TCR beta CDR3 regions used RNA transcripts (as template). HTBI primers served in a first-round RT-PCR, which a second-round multiplex PCR followed. TCRdb reanalysed the multiplex PCR reads using MiXCR and keeps one entry per CDR3 protein. The profile shows more than 1,000,000 distinct CDR3 sequences, 35% to 40% of them singletons. The CDR3 is 15 residues long. CDR1 ENHRY and CDR2 SYGVKD come from the germline V gene. This clonotype occurred many times. The junction departs from the called germline gene at one end, perhaps through a read error.

This clonotype originated in an adult man with Graves' hyperthyroidism. The sequenced material came from peripheral blood or thyroid tissue (not recorded which). The chain recombines TRBV10-3 with TRBJ2-7; 8 bases line up with TRBD1. The CDR3 nucleotides read TGTGCCAGCAGTGAAATGGACAGGGCCGGCTACGAGCAGTACTTC. This translates into CASSEMDRAGYEQYF.